These T cell receptor beta chains were read from a single sample in a study of T cells in Graves' hyperthyroidism and ophthalmopathy. TCRdb redid the calling of the multiplex PCR reads with MiXCR, one entry per CDR3 protein. The sample has hundreds of thousands of distinct CDR3 sequences; about 15% are singletons. Sequencing used blood. These TCRs come from a woman in her thirties with Graves' hyperthyroidism that later progressed to Graves' ophthalmopathy. The CDR3 runs from the conserved cysteine through the conserved F or W. A D gene is named only where the DNA matches it firmly. Clone size is given for some rows only: seen once, a few or many times, or a class if the clone is expanded.

clone_size: few
j_call: TRBJ1-3
v_call: TRBV10-3
d_call: .
cdr3_aa: CAFSERVPSGNTIYF
cdr3_nt: TGTGCCTTCAGTGAGCGCGTCCCCTCTGGAAACACCATATATTTT

clone_size: .
j_call: TRBJ2-5
v_call: TRBV7-7
d_call: TRBD2
cdr3_aa: CASSPTPSGETQYF
cdr3_nt: TGTGCTAGCAGCCCCACCCCTAGCGGAGAGACCCAGTACTTC

clone_size: many
j_call: TRBJ2-1
v_call: TRBV12-3/TRBV12-4
d_call: TRBD1
cdr3_aa: CASSQDRGLDEQFF
cdr3_nt: TGTGCCAGCAGTCAAGACAGGGGGCTCGATGAGCAGTTCTTC

clone_size: .
j_call: TRBJ2-7
v_call: TRBV2
d_call: TRBD2
cdr3_aa: CASSRLAGGNGEQYF
cdr3_nt: TGTGCCAGCAGCCGACTAGCGGGAGGTAACGGCGAGCAGTACTTC

clone_size: .
j_call: TRBJ2-7
v_call: TRBV3-1
d_call: .
cdr3_aa: CASSHRGKSSYEQYF
cdr3_nt: TGTGCCAGCAGCCACAGGGGAAAAAGCTCCTACGAGCAGTACTTC

clone_size: few
j_call: TRBJ2-7
v_call: TRBV6-5
d_call: .
cdr3_aa: CASSLQERYEQYF
cdr3_nt: TGTGCCAGCAGTTTGCAGGAGCGGTACGAGCAGTACTTC

clone_size: .
j_call: TRBJ2-3
v_call: TRBV9
d_call: .
cdr3_aa: CASSYNWGGTDTQYF
cdr3_nt: TGTGCCAGCAGCTACAATTGGGGGGGCACAGATACGCAGTATTTT

clone_size: many
j_call: TRBJ2-7
v_call: TRBV2
d_call: TRBD2
cdr3_aa: CASSGRIRSEQYF
cdr3_nt: TGTGCCAGTAGCGGGAGAATACGATCCGAGCAGTACTTC

clone_size: many
j_call: TRBJ2-1
v_call: TRBV18
d_call: .
cdr3_aa: CASSPQDQHYNEQFF
cdr3_nt: TGTGCCAGCTCACCTCAGGACCAACACTACAATGAGCAGTTCTTC

clone_size: many
j_call: TRBJ2-3
v_call: TRBV27
d_call: .
cdr3_aa: CASSPLGGGLSRDTQYF
cdr3_nt: TGTGCCAGCAGCCCCTTAGGGGGGGGACTTAGCAGAGATACGCAGTATTTT

clone_size: .
j_call: TRBJ2-3
v_call: TRBV19
d_call: TRBD2
cdr3_aa: CASKGLGSTDTQYF
cdr3_nt: TGTGCCAGCAAGGGACTAGGGAGCACAGATACGCAGTATTTT

clone_size: many
j_call: TRBJ2-5
v_call: TRBV7-3
d_call: .
cdr3_aa: CASSLSHQETQYF
cdr3_nt: TGTGCCAGCAGCTTAAGTCACCAAGAGACCCAGTACTTC

clone_size: once
j_call: TRBJ2-5
v_call: TRBV30
d_call: .
cdr3_aa: CAWGTGNLGETQYF
cdr3_nt: TGTGCCTGGGGGACTGGGAATCTAGGAGAGACCCAGTACTTC

clone_size: many
j_call: TRBJ2-1
v_call: TRBV6-6
d_call: TRBD2
cdr3_aa: CASSYPGLGNEQFF
cdr3_nt: TGTGCCAGCAGTTACCCCGGACTAGGCAATGAGCAGTTCTTC

clone_size: many
j_call: TRBJ2-7
v_call: TRBV20-1
d_call: TRBD1
cdr3_aa: CSARSRDRGWEQYF
cdr3_nt: TGCAGTGCTAGAAGCCGGGACAGGGGCTGGGAGCAGTACTTC

clone_size: .
j_call: TRBJ2-1
v_call: TRBV9
d_call: TRBD1
cdr3_aa: CASSAGTGQPINEQFF
cdr3_nt: TGTGCCAGCAGCGCCGGGACAGGGCAACCCATCAATGAGCAGTTCTTC

clone_size: many
j_call: TRBJ2-1
v_call: TRBV28
d_call: .
cdr3_aa: CASSLLFFGSPAGYNEQFF
cdr3_nt: TGTGCCAGCAGTTTATTGTTTTTTGGGTCGCCCGCCGGGTACAATGAGCAGTTCTTC

clone_size: many
j_call: TRBJ2-1
v_call: TRBV5-1
d_call: .
cdr3_aa: CASSLAEGFTGNEQFF
cdr3_nt: TGCGCCAGCAGCTTGGCCGAAGGGTTCACGGGCAATGAGCAGTTCTTC

clone_size: few
j_call: TRBJ1-1
v_call: TRBV5-1
d_call: TRBD1
cdr3_aa: CASSSVTGTNTEAFF
cdr3_nt: TGCGCCAGCAGCTCGGTGACAGGGACTAACACTGAAGCTTTCTTT

clone_size: many
j_call: TRBJ2-7
v_call: TRBV12-3/TRBV12-4
d_call: .
cdr3_aa: CASSLVTYEQYF
cdr3_nt: TGTGCCAGCAGTTTGGTCACCTACGAGCAGTACTTC

clone_size: few
j_call: TRBJ2-1
v_call: TRBV27
d_call: .
cdr3_aa: CASTQPEYNEQFF
cdr3_nt: TGTGCCAGCACCCAGCCCGAATACAATGAGCAGTTCTTC

clone_size: many
j_call: TRBJ1-1
v_call: TRBV30
d_call: .
cdr3_aa: CAWSVHGRSNTEAFF
cdr3_nt: TGTGCCTGGAGTGTACACGGCAGATCGAACACTGAAGCTTTCTTT

clone_size: many
j_call: TRBJ2-1
v_call: TRBV27
d_call: TRBD1
cdr3_aa: CASSSTGGKYNEQFF
cdr3_nt: TGTGCCAGCAGTTCCACAGGGGGGAAATACAATGAGCAGTTCTTC

clone_size: many
j_call: TRBJ2-7
v_call: TRBV7-2
d_call: .
cdr3_aa: CASSTLDPYEQYF
cdr3_nt: TGTGCCAGCAGCACCCTGGACCCCTACGAGCAGTACTTC